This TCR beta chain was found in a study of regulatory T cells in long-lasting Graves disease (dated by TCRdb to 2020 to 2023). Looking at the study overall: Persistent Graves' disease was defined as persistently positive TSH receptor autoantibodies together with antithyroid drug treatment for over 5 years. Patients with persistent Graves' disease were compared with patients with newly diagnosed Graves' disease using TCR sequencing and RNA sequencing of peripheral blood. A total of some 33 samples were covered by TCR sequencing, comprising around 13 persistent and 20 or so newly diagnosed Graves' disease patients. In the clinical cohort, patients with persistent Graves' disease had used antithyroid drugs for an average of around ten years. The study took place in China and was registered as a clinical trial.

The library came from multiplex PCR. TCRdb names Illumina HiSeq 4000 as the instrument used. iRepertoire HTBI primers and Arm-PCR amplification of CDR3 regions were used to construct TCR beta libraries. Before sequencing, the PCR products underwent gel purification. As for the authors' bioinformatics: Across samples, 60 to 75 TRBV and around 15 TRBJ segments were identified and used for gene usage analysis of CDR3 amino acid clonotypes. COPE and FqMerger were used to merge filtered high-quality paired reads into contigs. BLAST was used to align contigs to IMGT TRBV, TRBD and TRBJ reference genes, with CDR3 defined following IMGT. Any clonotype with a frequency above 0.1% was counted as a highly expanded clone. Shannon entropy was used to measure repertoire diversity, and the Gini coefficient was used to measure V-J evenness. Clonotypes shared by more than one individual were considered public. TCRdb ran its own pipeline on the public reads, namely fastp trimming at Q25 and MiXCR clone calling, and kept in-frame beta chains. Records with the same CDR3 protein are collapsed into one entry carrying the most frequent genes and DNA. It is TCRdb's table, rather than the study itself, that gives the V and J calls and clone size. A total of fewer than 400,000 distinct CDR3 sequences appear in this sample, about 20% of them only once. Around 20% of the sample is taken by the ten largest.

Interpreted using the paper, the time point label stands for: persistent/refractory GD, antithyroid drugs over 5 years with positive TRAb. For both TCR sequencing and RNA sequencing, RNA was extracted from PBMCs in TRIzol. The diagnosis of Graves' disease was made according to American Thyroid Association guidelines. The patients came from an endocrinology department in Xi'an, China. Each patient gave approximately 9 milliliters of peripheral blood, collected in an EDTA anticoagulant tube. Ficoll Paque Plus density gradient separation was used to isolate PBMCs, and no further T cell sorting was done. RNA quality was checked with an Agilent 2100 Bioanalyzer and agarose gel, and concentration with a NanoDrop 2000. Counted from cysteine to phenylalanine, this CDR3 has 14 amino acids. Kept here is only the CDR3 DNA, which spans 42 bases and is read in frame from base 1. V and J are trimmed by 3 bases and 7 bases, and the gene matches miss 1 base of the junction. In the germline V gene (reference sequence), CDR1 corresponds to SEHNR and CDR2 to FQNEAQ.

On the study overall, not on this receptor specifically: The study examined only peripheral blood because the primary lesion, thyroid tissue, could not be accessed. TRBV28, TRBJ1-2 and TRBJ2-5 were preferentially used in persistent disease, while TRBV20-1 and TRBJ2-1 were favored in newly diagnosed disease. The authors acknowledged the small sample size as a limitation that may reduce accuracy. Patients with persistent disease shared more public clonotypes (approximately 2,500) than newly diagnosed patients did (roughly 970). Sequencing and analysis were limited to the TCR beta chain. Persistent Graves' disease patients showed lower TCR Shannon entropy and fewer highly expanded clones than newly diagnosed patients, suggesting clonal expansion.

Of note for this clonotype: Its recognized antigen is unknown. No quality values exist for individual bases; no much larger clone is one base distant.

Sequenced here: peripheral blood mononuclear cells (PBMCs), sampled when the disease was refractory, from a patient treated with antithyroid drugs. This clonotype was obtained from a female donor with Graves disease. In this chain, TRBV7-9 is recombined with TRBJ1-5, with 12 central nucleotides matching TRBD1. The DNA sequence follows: TGTGCCAGCAGCTTGGGACAGGGGGCACAGCCCCAGCATTTT. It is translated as CASSLGQGAQPQHF.